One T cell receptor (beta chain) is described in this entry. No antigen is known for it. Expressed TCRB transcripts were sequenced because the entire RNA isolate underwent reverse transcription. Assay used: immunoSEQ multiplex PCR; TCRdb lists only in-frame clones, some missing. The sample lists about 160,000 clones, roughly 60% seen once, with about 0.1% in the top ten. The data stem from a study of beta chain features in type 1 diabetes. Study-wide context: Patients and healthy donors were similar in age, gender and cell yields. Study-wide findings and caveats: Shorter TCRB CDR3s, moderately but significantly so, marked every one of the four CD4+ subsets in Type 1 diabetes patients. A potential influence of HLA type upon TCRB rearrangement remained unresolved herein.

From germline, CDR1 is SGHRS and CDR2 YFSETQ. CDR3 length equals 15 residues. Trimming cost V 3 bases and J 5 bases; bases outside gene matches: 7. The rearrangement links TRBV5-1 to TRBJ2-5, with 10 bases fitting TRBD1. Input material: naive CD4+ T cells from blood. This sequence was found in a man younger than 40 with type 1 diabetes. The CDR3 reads CASSSGTGERETQYF. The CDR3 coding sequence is TGCGCCAGCAGCTCGGGGACAGGGGAAAGGGAGACCCAGTACTTC. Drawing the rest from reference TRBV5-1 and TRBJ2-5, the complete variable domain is KAGVTQTPRYLIKTRGQQVTLSCSPISGHRSVSWYQQTPGQGLQFLFEYFSETQRNKGNFPGRFSGRQFSNSRSEMNVSTLELGDSALYLCASSSGTGERETQYFGPGTRLLVL.